This T cell receptor (beta chain) was identified in a study of long-term antiretroviral therapy in people with HIV. General study findings and limits: Repertoires in HIV (unlike those of controls) had narrower CDR3 length ranges. Subsequent to ART, diversity was augmented yet persisted below that of transplant donor controls.

Per the germline V gene, CDR1 is SGDLS and CDR2 is YYNGEE. The CDR3 is 14 residues long. Trimming left V 1 base short and J 4 bases short, with 11 bases between. A note on this clone: The target antigen is unknown.

The authors ran the immunoSEQ assay, v3.0, at survey level. Produced via immunoSEQ multiplex PCR; TCRdb's table is partial and in-frame only. Of more than 5,500 clones listed, roughly 84% are singletons. Sequences were derived from unsorted PBMCs, sampled 1.1 years after starting antiretroviral therapy. V and J are TRBV9 and TRBJ1-1; the D gene is possibly TRBD1 (6 bases). The receptor was isolated from a man between 40 and 49 years old with HIV. The CDR3 nucleotides read TGTGCCAGCAGCGTAAGGACAGAAGGCACTGAAGCTTTCTTT. This codes for CASSVRTEGTEAFF.